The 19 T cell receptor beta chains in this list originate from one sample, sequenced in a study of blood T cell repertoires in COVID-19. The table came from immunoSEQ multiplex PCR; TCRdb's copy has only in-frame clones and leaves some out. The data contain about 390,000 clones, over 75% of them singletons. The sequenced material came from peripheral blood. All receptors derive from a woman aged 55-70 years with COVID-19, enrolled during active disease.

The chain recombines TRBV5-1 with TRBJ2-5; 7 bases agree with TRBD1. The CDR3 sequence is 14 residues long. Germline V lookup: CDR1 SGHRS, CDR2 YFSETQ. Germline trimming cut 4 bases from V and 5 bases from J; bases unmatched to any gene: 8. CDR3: CASSPGGQHETQYF. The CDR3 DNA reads TGCGCCAGCAGCCCAGGGGGACAGCACGAGACCCAGTACTTC.

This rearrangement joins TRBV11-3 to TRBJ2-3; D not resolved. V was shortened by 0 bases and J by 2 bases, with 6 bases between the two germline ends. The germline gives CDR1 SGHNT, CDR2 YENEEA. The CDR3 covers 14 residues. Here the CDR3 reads CASSLEADTDTQYF. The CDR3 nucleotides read TGTGCCAGCAGCTTAGAGGCGGACACAGATACGCAGTATTTT.

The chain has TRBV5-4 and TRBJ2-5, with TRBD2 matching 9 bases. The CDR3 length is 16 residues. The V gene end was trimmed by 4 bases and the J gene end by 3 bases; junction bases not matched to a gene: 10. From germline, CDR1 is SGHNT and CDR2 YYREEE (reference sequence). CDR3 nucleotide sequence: TGTGCCAGCAGCCCAACTAGCGGGCTATGGGAAGAGACCCAGTACTTC. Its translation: CASSPTSGLWEETQYF.

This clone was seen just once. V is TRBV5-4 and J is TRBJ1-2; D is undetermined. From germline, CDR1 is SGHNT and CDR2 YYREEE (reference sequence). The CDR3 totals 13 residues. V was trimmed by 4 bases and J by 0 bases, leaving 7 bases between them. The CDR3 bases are TGTGCCAGCAGCATAGAGGCTAACTATGGCTACACCTTC. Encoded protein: CASSIEANYGYTF. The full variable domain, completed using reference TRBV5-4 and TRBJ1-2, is ETGVTQSPTHLIKTRGQQVTLRCSSQSGHNTVSWYQQALGQGPQFIFQYYREEENGRGNFPPRFSGLQFPNYSSELNVNALELDDSALYLCASSIEANYGYTFGSGTRLTVV.

DNA for the CDR3: TGTGCCAGCAGTCGGTACCGGGACAGGGCGGCGGATACGCAGTATTTT. Amino acids: CASSRYRDRAADTQYF. The chain carries TRBV11-2 and TRBJ2-3, with TRBD1 matching over 9 bases. Germline CDR1 is SGHAT and CDR2 is FQNNGV. V was pared by 6 bases and J by 6 bases, with 13 bases of the junction left unmatched. The CDR3 loop spans 16 amino acids.

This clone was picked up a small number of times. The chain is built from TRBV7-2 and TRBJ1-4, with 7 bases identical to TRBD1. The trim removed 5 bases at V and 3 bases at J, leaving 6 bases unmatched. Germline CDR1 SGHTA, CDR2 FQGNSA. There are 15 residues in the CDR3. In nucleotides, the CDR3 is TGTGCCAGCAGCCCCGGACAGGCCTCTAATGAAAAACTGTTTTTT. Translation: CASSPGQASNEKLFF.

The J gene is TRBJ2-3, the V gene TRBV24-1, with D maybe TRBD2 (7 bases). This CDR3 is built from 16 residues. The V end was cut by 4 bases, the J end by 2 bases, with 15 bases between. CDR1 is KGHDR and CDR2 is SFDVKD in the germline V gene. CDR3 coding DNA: TGTGCCACCAGTGAGCCTTTTGGGGGGGCCACAGATACGCAGTATTTT. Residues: CATSEPFGGATDTQYF.

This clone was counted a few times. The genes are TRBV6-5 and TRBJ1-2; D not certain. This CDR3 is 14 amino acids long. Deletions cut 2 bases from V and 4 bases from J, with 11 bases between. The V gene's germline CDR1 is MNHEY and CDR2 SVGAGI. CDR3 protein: CASSYQQDFYGYTF. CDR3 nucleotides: TGTGCCAGCAGTTACCAGCAGGATTTCTATGGCTACACCTTC.

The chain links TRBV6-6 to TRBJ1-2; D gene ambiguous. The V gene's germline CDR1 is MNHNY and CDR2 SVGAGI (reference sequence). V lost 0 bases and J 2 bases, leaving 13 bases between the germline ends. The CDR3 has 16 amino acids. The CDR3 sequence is CASSYSFAGKNYGYTF. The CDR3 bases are TGTGCCAGCAGTTACTCGTTCGCGGGTAAAAACTATGGCTACACCTTC.

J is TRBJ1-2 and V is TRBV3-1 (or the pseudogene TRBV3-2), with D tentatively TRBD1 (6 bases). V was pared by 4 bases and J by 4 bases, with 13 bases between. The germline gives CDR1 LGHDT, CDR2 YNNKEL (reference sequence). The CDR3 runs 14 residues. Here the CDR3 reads CASSPAQGSYGYTF. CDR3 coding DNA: TGTGCCAGCAGCCCCGCACAGGGATCCTATGGCTACACCTTC.

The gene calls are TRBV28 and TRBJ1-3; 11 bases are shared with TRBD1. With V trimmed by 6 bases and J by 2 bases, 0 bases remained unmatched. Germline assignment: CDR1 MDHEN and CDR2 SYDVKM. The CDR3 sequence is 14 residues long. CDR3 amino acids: CASRDRGPGNTIYF. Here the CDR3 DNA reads TGTGCCAGCAGGGACAGGGGGCCTGGAAACACCATATATTTT.

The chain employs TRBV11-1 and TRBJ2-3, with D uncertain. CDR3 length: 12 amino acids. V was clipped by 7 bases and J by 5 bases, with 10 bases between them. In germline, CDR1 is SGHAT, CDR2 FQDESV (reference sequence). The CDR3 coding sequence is TGTGCCAGCAAACGAGTCGGAGATACGCAGTATTTT. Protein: CASKRVGDTQYF.

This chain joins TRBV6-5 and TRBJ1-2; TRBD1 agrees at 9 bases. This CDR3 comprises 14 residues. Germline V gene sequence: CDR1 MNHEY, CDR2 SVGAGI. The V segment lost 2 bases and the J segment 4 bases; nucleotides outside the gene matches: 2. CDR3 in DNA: TGTGCCAGCAGTTACAAGGGACAGGGCTATGGCTACACCTTC. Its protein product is CASSYKGQGYGYTF.

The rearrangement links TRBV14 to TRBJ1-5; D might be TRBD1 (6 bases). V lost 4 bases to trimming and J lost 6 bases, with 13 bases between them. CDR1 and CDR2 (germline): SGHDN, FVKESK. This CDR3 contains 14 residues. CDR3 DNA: TGTGCCAGCAGCCCTACAGGGAAAACTCAGCCCCAGCATTTT. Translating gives CASSPTGKTQPQHF. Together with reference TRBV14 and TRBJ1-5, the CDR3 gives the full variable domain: EAGVTQFPSHSVIEKGQTVTLRCDPISGHDNLYWYRRVMGKEIKFLLHFVKESKQDESGMPNNRFLAERTGGTYSTLKVQPAELEDSGVYFCASSPTGKTQPQHFGDGTRLSIL.

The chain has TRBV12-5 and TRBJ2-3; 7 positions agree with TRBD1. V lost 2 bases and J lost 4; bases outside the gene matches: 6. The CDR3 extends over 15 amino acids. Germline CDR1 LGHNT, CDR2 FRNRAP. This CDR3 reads CASGLTGDQADTQYF. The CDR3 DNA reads TGTGCTAGTGGTTTGACAGGGGACCAGGCAGATACGCAGTATTTT.

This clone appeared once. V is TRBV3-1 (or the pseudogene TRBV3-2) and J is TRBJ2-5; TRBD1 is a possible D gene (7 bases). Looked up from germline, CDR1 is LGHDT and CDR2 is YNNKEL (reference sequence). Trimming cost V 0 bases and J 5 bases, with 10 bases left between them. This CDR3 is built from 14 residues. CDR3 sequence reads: CASSQDRGRETQYF. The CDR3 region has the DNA TGTGCCAGCAGCCAAGACAGGGGGAGGGAGACCCAGTACTTC.

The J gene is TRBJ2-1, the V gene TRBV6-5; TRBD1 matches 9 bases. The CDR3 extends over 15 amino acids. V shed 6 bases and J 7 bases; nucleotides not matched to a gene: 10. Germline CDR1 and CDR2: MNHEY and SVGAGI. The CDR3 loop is CASSLERTGANEQFF. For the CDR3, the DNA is TGTGCCAGCAGCCTCGAAAGGACAGGGGCGAATGAGCAGTTCTTC.

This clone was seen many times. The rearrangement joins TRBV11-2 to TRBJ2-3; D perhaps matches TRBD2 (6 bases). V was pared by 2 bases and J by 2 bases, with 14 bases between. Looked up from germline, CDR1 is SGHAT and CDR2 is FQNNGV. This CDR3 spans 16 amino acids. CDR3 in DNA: TGTGCCAGCAGCTTACTCGAAACTAGCTTCACAGATACGCAGTATTTT. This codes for CASSLLETSFTDTQYF.

The CDR3 bases are TGTGCCAGCAGCCCCCCGTCGGCAGGGGTCTATGGCTACACCTTC. Protein product: CASSPPSAGVYGYTF. The chain is built from TRBV7-8 and TRBJ1-2; D possibly corresponds to TRBD1 (6 bases). Germline lookup yields CDR1 SGHVS and CDR2 FQNEAQ. The CDR3 is 15 residues long. Trimming left V 5 bases short and J 4 bases short, with 17 bases between.